This paragraph reports one TCR beta chain. Libraries were prepared by immunoSEQ multiplex PCR; TCRdb keeps only in-frame clonotypes and omits some of them. This table has 62,000 or so clones, around 90% appearing once. The sample belongs to a study of blood T cell repertoires in COVID-19. Looked up from germline, CDR1 is ENHRY and CDR2 is SYGVKD. The CDR3 consists of 12 residues. With 3 bases removed from V and 6 bases from J, the gap between germline ends came to 6 bases. The sequence came from a human donor in a cohort sampled during active COVID-19. Sequenced material: peripheral blood. This rearrangement joins TRBV10-3 to TRBJ1-5, with D possibly TRBD1 on 5 matching bases. The CDR3, as DNA: TGTGCCATCAGTGACGGGGGTCAGCCCCAGCATTTT. Its protein is CAISDGGQPQHF.